In this sample, the clone carrying this TCR beta chain turned up once. This entry belongs to a study of CD8 T cells in Susac syndrome. Reverse transcription of about 0.45 to 1 ug RNA was carried out with random hexamers. It was immunoSEQ multiplex PCR that amplified TCR beta CDR3 across 54 Vbeta and 13 Jbeta. TCRdb reanalysed the immunoSEQ multiplex PCR reads using MiXCR and keeps one entry per CDR3 protein. Found here are approximately 270,000 distinct CDR3 sequences, just under 95% of them singletons; the top ten hold around 0.067%. Sequenced sample: CD4+ T cells from PBMCs. The sequence was collected from a human donor with multiple sclerosis.

The CDR3 DNA reads TGCGCCAGCAGCTTGACCGGACAGGGGGTAATCGCGAACACCGGGGAGCTGTTTTTT. Translation: CASSLTGQGVIANTGELFF. This rearrangement joins TRBV5-1 to TRBJ2-2, with TRBD1 matching 10 bases. Trimming removed 1 base from V and 0 bases from J; junction bases left unmatched: 9. The CDR3 spans 19 residues. Germline assignment: CDR1 SGHRS and CDR2 YFSETQ.